A single sample gave rise to the 9 T cell receptor beta chains below, sequenced in a study of cytomegalovirus exposure and HLA in healthy donors. Vbeta (60) and Jbeta (13) primers were used in the PCR. Measured with immunoSEQ multiplex PCR; TCRdb has only the in-frame clones, and not every one. Of 100,000 to 150,000 clones in the sample, roughly 79% were seen once. Sequenced material: PBMCs. These receptors all stem from a woman in her 50s in good health and CMV-seronegative.

The rearrangement links TRBV7-9 to TRBJ1-6; weak D call: TRBD1 (6 bases). V lost 5 bases, J lost 4 bases, and 9 bases lay in between. Germline V lookup: CDR1 SEHNR, CDR2 FQNEAQ (reference sequence). The CDR3 extends over 14 amino acids. The CDR3 is CASSPGTYNSPLHF. In DNA, the CDR3 is TGTGCCAGCAGCCCCGGGACATATAATTCACCCCTCCACTTT.

The rearrangement uses TRBV27 and TRBJ1-1; TRBD1 matches 11 bases. This CDR3 is built from 18 residues. Per the germline V gene, CDR1 is MNHEY and CDR2 is SMNVEV (reference sequence). The trim removed 5 bases at V and 4 bases at J, leaving 15 bases unmatched. CDR3 sequence (DNA): TGTGCCAGCAGTCCTTCCATGGGACAGGGGGGTTATGGCACTGAAGCTTTCTTT. The encoded protein is CASSPSMGQGGYGTEAFF.

The chain combines TRBV7-9 with TRBJ1-2; D perhaps matches TRBD1 (6 bases). Trimming removed 6 bases at V and 1 base at J, with 18 bases between. The CDR3 has 16 amino acids. Germline V CDR1 and CDR2: SEHNR, FQNEAQ (reference sequence). The CDR3 is CASSSYRDTRNYGYTF. The CDR3 nucleotides read TGTGCCAGCAGTTCTTATAGGGACACGCGTAACTATGGCTACACCTTC. Full variable domain (rest looked up from reference TRBV7-9 and TRBJ1-2): DTGVSQNPRHKITKRGQNVTFRCDPISEHNRLYWYRQTLGQGPEFLTYFQNEAQLEKSRLLSDRFSAERPKGSFSTLEIQRTEQGDSAMYLCASSSYRDTRNYGYTFGSGTRLTVV.

The chain recombines TRBV4-1 with TRBJ2-3; 10 nucleotides line up with TRBD2. This CDR3 contains 16 residues. Per germline, CDR1 MGHRA and CDR2 YSYEKL. With 0 bases clipped from V and 5 bases from J, the junction kept 5 bases outside the gene matches. This chain's CDR3 is CASSQDGAGGEDTQYF. The CDR3 nucleotides are TGCGCCAGCAGCCAAGATGGAGCGGGAGGGGAAGATACGCAGTATTTT.

This clone was counted only a few times. The genes are TRBV19 and TRBJ1-2, with TRBD1 as a possible D gene (5 bases). CDR1 is LNHDA and CDR2 is SQIVND in the germline V gene (reference sequence). The V end was cut by 6 bases, the J end by 5 bases, with 10 bases between. This CDR3 spans 12 amino acids. CDR3 bases: TGTGCCAGTAGACACAGGATATATGGCTACACCTTC. Amino acids: CASRHRIYGYTF.

The genes are TRBV27 and TRBJ1-1, with 10 bases lining up with TRBD1. CDR1 MNHEY and CDR2 SMNVEV come from the germline V gene (reference sequence). The CDR3 runs to 15 residues. The V segment lost 5 bases and the J segment 4 bases; nucleotides outside the gene matches: 7. CDR3 in amino acids: CASSAQTGGLTEAFF. CDR3 nucleotide sequence: TGTGCCAGCAGTGCCCAGACAGGGGGCCTCACTGAAGCTTTCTTT.

The rearrangement uses TRBV13 and TRBJ2-3; TRBD2 agrees at 7 bases. CDR1 is PRHDT and CDR2 is FYEKMQ in the germline V gene (reference sequence). With 5 bases clipped from V and 0 bases from J, the junction kept 5 bases outside the gene matches. The CDR3 has 15 residues. CDR3 nucleotides: TGTGCCAGCAGCCTAAAGCGGGGAAGCACAGATACGCAGTATTTT. As protein: CASSLKRGSTDTQYF.

This chain joins TRBV27 and TRBJ2-5; TRBD2 aligns across 9 bases. This CDR3 region has 17 residues. Germline loops: CDR1 MNHEY, CDR2 SMNVEV (reference sequence). Trimming took 2 bases from V and 6 from J; bases not matched to a gene: 13. The CDR3 DNA follows: TGTGCCAGCAGTTTAGGGGCCCCGGGACTAGCCTCTCAGACCCAGTACTTC. This encodes CASSLGAPGLASQTQYF.

V is TRBV28 and J is TRBJ1-5; 7 bases fit TRBD1. Germline V lookup: CDR1 MDHEN, CDR2 SYDVKM. The CDR3 extends over 15 amino acids. V shed 6 bases and J 4 bases; nucleotides not matched to a gene: 9. For the CDR3, the DNA is TGTGCCAGCAGCCTAATTACAGGGGCTAATCAGCCCCAGCATTTT. It is translated as CASSLITGANQPQHF.